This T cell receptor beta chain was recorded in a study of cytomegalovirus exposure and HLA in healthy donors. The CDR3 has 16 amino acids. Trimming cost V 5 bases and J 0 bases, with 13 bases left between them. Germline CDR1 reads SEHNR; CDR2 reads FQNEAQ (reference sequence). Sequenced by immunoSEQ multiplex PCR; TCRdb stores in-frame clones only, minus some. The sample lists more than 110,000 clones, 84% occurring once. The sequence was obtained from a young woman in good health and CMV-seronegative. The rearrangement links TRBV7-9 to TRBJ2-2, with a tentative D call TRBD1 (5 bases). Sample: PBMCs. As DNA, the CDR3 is TGTGCCAGCAGCCCTTGGGGCCAGACGAACACCGGGGAGCTGTTTTTT. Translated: CASSPWGQTNTGELFF.